This T cell receptor (beta chain) was found in a study of blood T cells in healthy people across ages. Study-wide results and caveats: Among long-lived donors, naive CD4+ cells were more numerous and diversity higher than in aged donors.

Only a few counts were recorded for this clonotype. As yet, its antigen is unknown. Per germline, CDR1 SGHDT and CDR2 YYEEEE. CDR3 length: 16 residues. Losses at the gene ends were 1 base for V and 5 bases for J; bases not matched to a gene: 6. Then a second PCR, running about 6 to 12 cycles, was carried out with a sample-barcoded 5' primer and a J-beta primer mix. All samples yielded 2.5 million or more CDR3-containing paired-end reads. TCRdb independently ran MiXCR on the 5' RACE reads; one entry per CDR3 protein. The profile covers 910,000 or so distinct CDR3 sequences, with 51% appearing a single time and roughly a fifth taken by the ten largest.

This receptor was obtained from a woman in her sixties in good health. The sequencing sample was made of blood. The rearrangement joins TRBV5-6 to TRBJ2-1; 10 nucleotides match TRBD2. The CDR3 DNA sequence: TGTGCCAGCAGCTTGCGGACTAGCGGACGGCACAATGAGCAGTTCTTC. Translation gives CASSLRTSGRHNEQFF.